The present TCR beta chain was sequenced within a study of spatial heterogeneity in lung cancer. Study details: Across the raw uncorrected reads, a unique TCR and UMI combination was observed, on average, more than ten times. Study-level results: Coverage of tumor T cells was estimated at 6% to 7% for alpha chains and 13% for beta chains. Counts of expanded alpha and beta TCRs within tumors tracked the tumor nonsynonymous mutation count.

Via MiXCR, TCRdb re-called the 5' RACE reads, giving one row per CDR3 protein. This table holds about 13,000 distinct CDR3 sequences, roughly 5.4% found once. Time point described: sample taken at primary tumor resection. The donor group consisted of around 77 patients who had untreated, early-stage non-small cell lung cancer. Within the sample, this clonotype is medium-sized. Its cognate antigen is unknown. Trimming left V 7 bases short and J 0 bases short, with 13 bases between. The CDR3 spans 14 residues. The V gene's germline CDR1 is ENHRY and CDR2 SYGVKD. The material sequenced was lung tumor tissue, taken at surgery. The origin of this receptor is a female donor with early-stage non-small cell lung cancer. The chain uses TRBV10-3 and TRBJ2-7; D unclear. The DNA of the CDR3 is TGTGCCATCACCGCCGGCAAGTTCTCCTACGAGCAGTACTTC. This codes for CAITAGKFSYEQYF.